Below are 6 T cell receptor beta chains sequenced from a single sample in a study of long-term antiretroviral therapy in people with HIV. At survey level, the immunoSEQ assay was run in its v3.0 version. The repertoire was sequenced with immunoSEQ multiplex PCR; TCRdb's copy has only in-frame clones and lacks some. The table includes some 35,000 clones, about four fifths detected once. The source was unsorted PBMCs, collected 0.4 years before starting antiretroviral therapy. The receptor set was obtained from a man aged 18 to 29 with HIV.

This sequence joins TRBV5-4 and TRBJ2-5; D is uncertain. The CDR3 sequence is 13 residues long. CDR1 is SGHNT, CDR2 YYREEE, per germline (reference sequence). Trimming pared 1 base from V and 4 bases from J, leaving 8 bases between. The CDR3 here is CASSLRQGETQYF. Written as DNA, the CDR3 is TGTGCCAGCAGCTTGCGGCAAGGAGAGACCCAGTACTTC.

This chain connects TRBV28 to TRBJ2-1; 10 nucleotides agree with TRBD2. Per the germline V gene, CDR1 is MDHEN and CDR2 is SYDVKM. Trimming at V came to 1 base and at J to 6 bases, leaving 0 bases not matched to a gene. This CDR3 has 14 amino acids. Here the CDR3 reads CASSLSSGSNEQFF. CDR3 sequence (DNA): TGTGCCAGCAGTTTATCTAGCGGGAGCAATGAGCAGTTCTTC.

The chain couples TRBV7-2 to TRBJ2-1, with TRBD1 identical over 7 bases. The V gene's germline CDR1 is SGHTA and CDR2 FQGNSA. J lost 5 bases, V lost 2 bases, and 9 bases had no gene match. This CDR3 has 16 residues. The CDR3 sequence is CASSLLVGDRDNEQFF. The CDR3 DNA follows: TGTGCCAGCAGCTTATTAGTGGGAGACAGGGACAATGAGCAGTTCTTC.

The genes are TRBV7-2 and TRBJ1-5; TRBD1 matches 7 bases. There are 14 residues in the CDR3. V lost 0 bases and J lost 7; bases outside the gene matches: 3. The germline CDR1 and CDR2 sequences are SGHTA and FQGNSA. CDR3 protein: CASSLARGSQPQHF. Here the CDR3 DNA reads TGTGCCAGCAGCTTAGCCAGGGGGTCCCAGCCCCAGCATTTT.

This clone was seen a handful of times. The rearrangement links TRBV9 to TRBJ2-7; 13 bases are shared with TRBD2. Trimming at V came to 4 bases and at J to 3 bases, leaving 10 bases not matched to a gene. Germline V gene data show CDR1 as SGDLS and CDR2 as YYNGEE. This CDR3 has 17 amino acids. The CDR3 region has the DNA TGTGCCAGCAGCCCTCATTCTGGACTAGCGGGAGACTACGAGCAGTACTTC. Translation: CASSPHSGLAGDYEQYF.

This clone has more than one count but fewer than ten. The V and J genes are TRBV27 and TRBJ2-7, with D perhaps matching TRBD1 (5 bases). There are 15 residues in the CDR3. The germline V gene has CDR1 MNHEY and CDR2 SMNVEV (reference sequence). V was clipped by 1 base and J by 0 bases, with 10 bases between them. CDR3: CASSLLGDDSYEQYF. The CDR3 nucleotides read TGTGCCAGCAGTTTATTAGGGGATGACTCCTACGAGCAGTACTTC.